Shown below are 5 T cell receptor beta chains from a single sample sequenced in a study of cytomegalovirus exposure and HLA in healthy donors. Amplification used 60 Vbeta primers and 13 Jbeta primers. The repertoire was sequenced with immunoSEQ multiplex PCR; TCRdb's copy has only in-frame clones and lacks some. This sample has 200,000 or so clones, with about 79% found just once. Sequenced: PBMCs. The receptor set was obtained from a man younger than 35 in good health and CMV-seronegative.

This rearrangement joins TRBV27 to TRBJ1-5, with D possibly matching TRBD1 (6 bases). The V and J ends lost 5 bases and 3 bases respectively, with 14 bases between them. CDR3 length: 15 residues. Germline values: CDR1 MNHEY, CDR2 SMNVEV (reference sequence). The CDR3 DNA sequence: TGTGCCAGCAGTCCGCAGGGGCAAGCCAATCAGCCCCAGCATTTT. Protein product: CASSPQGQANQPQHF.

This clone was picked up one time. The J gene is TRBJ2-4, the V gene TRBV6-5; 9 bases are a match to TRBD1. The V gene's germline CDR1 is MNHEY and CDR2 SVGAGI. The V segment lost 6 bases and the J segment 0 bases; nucleotides outside the gene matches: 3. The CDR3 is 15 amino acids. CDR3 loop: CASRAGQGAKNIQYF. For the CDR3, the DNA is TGTGCCAGCAGAGCGGGACAGGGAGCCAAAAACATTCAGTACTTC.

The V and J genes are TRBV15 and TRBJ1-5; 7 bases are shared with TRBD1. CDR1 is LNHNV and CDR2 is YYDKDF in the germline V gene (reference sequence). The CDR3 spans 15 residues. After removal of 0 bases from V and 3 bases from J, the junction contained 2 bases not matched to a gene. CDR3 in DNA: TGTGCCACCAGCAGAGAGGACAGGCCCAATCAGCCCCAGCATTTT. Amino acid sequence: CATSREDRPNQPQHF.

Only one count was recorded for this clone. This sequence joins TRBV4-3 and TRBJ1-2, with a possible D match to TRBD1 (6 bases). V was pared by 1 base and J by 6 bases, with 9 bases between. CDR1 and CDR2 (germline): LGHNA, YSLEER. This CDR3 comprises 13 residues. CDR3 bases: TGCGCCAGCAGCCAAGGATCAGGGGATGGCTACACCTTC. Residues: CASSQGSGDGYTF.

The chain carries TRBV4-3 and TRBJ2-7; 7 bases are a match to TRBD1. The CDR3 totals 17 residues. The germline gives CDR1 LGHNA, CDR2 YSLEER. Trimming took 1 base from V and 4 from J; bases not matched to a gene: 13. The CDR3 DNA reads as TGCGCCAGCAGCCAAGGTCGATTCGGCAGGGGGTTATACGAGCAGTACTTC. Its translation is CASSQGRFGRGLYEQYF.